Listed here is a single T cell receptor (beta chain). Its antigen is unidentified. These data come from a study of shared clonotypes between healthy human individuals. Produced via immunoSEQ multiplex PCR; TCRdb's table is partial and in-frame only. The data show under 1,900,000 clones, about 98.5% seen once. Trimming stripped 7 bases from V and 5 bases from J, with 11 bases between. Germline CDR1 is DFQATT and CDR2 is SNEGSKA (reference sequence). This CDR3 has 11 residues. Overall study findings and caveats: Memory subsets generally showed lower estimated richness than naive subsets.

The sequenced sample consisted of naive CD4+ T cells sorted from blood. The subset is: CD45RA+ positively selected. The chain carries TRBV20-1 and TRBJ2-5, with D uncertain. The receptor was derived from a man aged 25 to 40 in good health. The CDR3 protein is CSEARGETQYF. Written as DNA, the CDR3 is TGCAGTGAGGCCCGAGGTGAGACCCAGTACTTC.